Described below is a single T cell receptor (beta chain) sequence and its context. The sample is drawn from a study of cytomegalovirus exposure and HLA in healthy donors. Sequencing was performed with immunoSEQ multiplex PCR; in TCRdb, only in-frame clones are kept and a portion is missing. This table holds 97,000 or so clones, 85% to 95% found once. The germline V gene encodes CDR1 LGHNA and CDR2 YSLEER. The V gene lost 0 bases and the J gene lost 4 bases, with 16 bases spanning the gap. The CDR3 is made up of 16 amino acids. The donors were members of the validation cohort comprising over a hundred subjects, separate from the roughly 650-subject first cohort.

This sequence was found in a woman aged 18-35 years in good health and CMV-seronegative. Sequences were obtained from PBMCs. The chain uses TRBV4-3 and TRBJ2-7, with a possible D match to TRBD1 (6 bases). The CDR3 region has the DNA TGCGCCAGCAGCCAAGAACCGACACGAGGGGGATACGAGCAGTACTTC. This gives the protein CASSQEPTRGGYEQYF.